One sample yielded the 13 T cell receptor beta chains listed below, sequenced in a study of shared clonotypes between healthy human individuals. Using immunoSEQ multiplex PCR, the repertoire was profiled, and TCRdb retains in-frame clones only, with some absent. This table has approximately 1.5 million clones, 95% to 99% appearing once. Material: naive CD4+ T cells sorted from blood. Subset in this sample: CD45RA+ positively selected. The source is a man under 40 in good health.

The genes are TRBV5-1 and TRBJ2-1; 7 nucleotides match TRBD2. The CDR3 loop spans 17 amino acids. Per germline, CDR1 SGHRS and CDR2 YFSETQ. V shed 2 bases, J shed 5 bases, and the junction held 13 bases outside the gene matches. CDR3 in DNA: TGCGCCAGCAGCTTAGGCGGCGGGAGTATTATCCACAATGAGCAGTTCTTC. Protein sequence: CASSLGGGSIIHNEQFF.

The rearrangement uses TRBV5-1 and TRBJ2-3, with D uncertain. Germline CDR1 and CDR2: SGHRS and YFSETQ. The CDR3 consists of 14 residues. Trimming took 3 bases from V and 1 from J, leaving 9 bases between them. This CDR3 reads CASSSALGTDTQYF. In DNA, the CDR3 is TGCGCCAGCAGCTCGGCCTTGGGCACAGATACGCAGTATTTT.

The CDR3 reads CASSFSGLAGNTGELFF. DNA of the CDR3: TGTGCCAGCAGCTTTTCGGGACTAGCGGGGAACACCGGGGAGCTGTTTTTT. The V and J genes are TRBV13 and TRBJ2-2; 12 positions agree with TRBD2. The CDR3 totals 17 residues. Germline CDR1 PRHDT, CDR2 FYEKMQ (reference sequence). V shed 3 bases and J 1 base; nucleotides not matched to a gene: 3. The whole variable domain, filled in from reference TRBV13 and TRBJ2-2, reads AAGVIQSPRHLIKEKRETATLKCYPIPRHDTVYWYQQGPGQDPQFLISFYEKMQSDKGSIPDRFSAQQFSDYHSELNMSSLELGDSALYFCASSFSGLAGNTGELFFGEGSRLTVL.

The J gene is TRBJ1-1, the V gene TRBV18, with D perhaps TRBD1 (5 bases). The V end lost 5 bases, the J end lost 1 base, and 8 bases lay between the germline ends. Looked up from germline, CDR1 is KGHSH and CDR2 is LQKENI. CDR3 length: 13 residues. This CDR3 is CASSVTENTEAFF. The CDR3 DNA sequence: TGTGCCAGCTCAGTGACAGAGAACACTGAAGCTTTCTTT.

The CDR3 bases are TGTGCCAGCACGGGGTCGGGGGAGACCCAGTACTTC. Protein: CASTGSGETQYF. The genes are TRBV6-5 and TRBJ2-5; tentatively, D is TRBD2 (5 bases). Germline CDR1 and CDR2: MNHEY and SVGAGI. The length of the CDR3 is 12 residues. Trimming removed 7 bases from V and 5 bases from J, with 11 bases in between.

Regarding this clone: Other nucleotide sequences from this sample produce the same CDR3. The chain is built from TRBV9 and TRBJ2-5; D is unresolved. In germline, CDR1 is SGDLS, CDR2 YYNGEE. V lost 2 bases, J lost 5 bases, and 10 bases lay in between. The CDR3 extends over 13 amino acids. CDR3 loop: CASSVRGRETQYF. The CDR3 DNA follows: TGTGCCAGCAGCGTTAGAGGTCGTGAGACCCAGTACTTC.

This clone was seen once. Additional DNA sequences in this sample encode the identical CDR3. The gene calls are TRBV9 and TRBJ1-5, with D tentatively TRBD1 (6 bases). The CDR3 totals 14 residues. The germline gives CDR1 SGDLS, CDR2 YYNGEE. V shed 1 base and J shed 1 base, with 6 bases lying between them. CDR3 amino acids: CASSVTGSNQPQHF. The CDR3 region has the DNA TGTGCCAGCAGCGTAACAGGGAGCAATCAGCCCCAGCATTTT.

This rearrangement joins TRBV5-1 to TRBJ2-5; D is ambiguous. The CDR3 covers 13 residues. V lost 4 bases and J lost 2, with 9 bases in between. Germline-derived CDR1 and CDR2 are SGHRS and YFSETQ. This CDR3 is CASSKDPQETQYF. The CDR3 DNA sequence: TGCGCCAGCAGCAAGGACCCGCAAGAGACCCAGTACTTC.

This chain joins TRBV4-1 and TRBJ2-1, with TRBD1 matching over 7 bases. Germline V gene data show CDR1 as MGHRA and CDR2 as YSYEKL. CDR3 length: 15 residues. V lost 3 bases, J lost 6 bases, and 8 bases stayed unmatched. The CDR3 is CASSHYGTVLNEQFF. DNA of the CDR3: TGCGCCAGCAGCCACTACGGGACAGTGCTCAATGAGCAGTTCTTC.

V usage is TRBV15 and J usage is TRBJ1-5, with a tentative D call TRBD1 (5 bases). Germline CDR1 reads LNHNV; CDR2 reads YYDKDF (reference sequence). The CDR3 covers 14 residues. Trimming removed 6 bases at V and 5 bases at J, with 14 bases between. The CDR3 loop is CATRGDRPDQPQHF. CDR3 DNA: TGTGCCACCAGGGGGGACCGTCCCGATCAGCCCCAGCATTTT.

V and J are TRBV5-1 and TRBJ2-1; TRBD2 matches at 11 bases. Losses at the gene ends were 0 bases for V and 5 bases for J; bases not matched to a gene: 4. CDR1 is SGHRS and CDR2 is YFSETQ in the germline V gene. The CDR3 length is 16 residues. The CDR3 bases are TGCGCCAGCAGCTTGGTTAGCGGGAGGGCGAACAATGAGCAGTTCTTC. Protein sequence: CASSLVSGRANNEQFF.

The chain couples TRBV5-1 to TRBJ2-7; TRBD2 matches 11 bases. The CDR3 is 15 residues long. Unmatched junction bases numbered 5, after V lost 4 bases and J lost 2 bases. Germline CDR1 and CDR2: SGHRS and YFSETQ. Written as DNA, the CDR3 is TGCGCCAGCAGCGGGGGACTAGCGGAAACCTACGAGCAGTACTTC. This sequence encodes CASSGGLAETYEQYF.

This chain uses TRBV28 with TRBJ1-1; D gene unclear. Between the trimmed V and J ends, which lost 6 bases and 8 bases, there was a span of 13 bases. The CDR3 consists of 12 residues. The germline CDR1 and CDR2 sequences are MDHEN and SYDVKM. CDR3 loop: CASRKGPREAFF. The CDR3, as DNA: TGTGCCAGCAGAAAAGGACCAAGAGAAGCTTTCTTT. The variable domain in full, with the rest retrieved from reference TRBV28 and TRBJ1-1, is DVKVTQSSRYLVKRTGEKVFLECVQDMDHENMFWYRQDPGLGLRLIYFSYDVKMKEKGDIPEGYSVSREKKERFSLILESASTNQTSMYLCASRKGPREAFFGQGTRLTVV.